Each of the 25 T cell receptor beta chains below was sequenced from the same sample in a study of PD-1 blockade in mismatch repair-deficient tumors. The protocol was immunoSEQ multiplex PCR, while the TCRdb copy is restricted to in-frame clones and leaves out a portion. The data contain about 100,000 clones, 70% to 85% of them singletons. The sample was peripheral blood, taken less than 37 weeks after starting pembrolizumab. The receptors derive from an adult with mismatch repair-deficient cancer.

V gene TRBV7-2 combines with J gene TRBJ2-3; D possibly matches TRBD1 or TRBD2 (5 bases each). Germline CDR1 reads SGHTA; CDR2 reads FQGNSA. V was clipped by 5 bases and J by 1 base, with 22 bases between them. The CDR3 consists of 18 residues. CDR3 sequence reads: CASSRLRDRPYRTDTQYF. CDR3 DNA: TGTGCCAGCAGCCGCCTCCGGGACCGACCGTACCGCACAGATACGCAGTATTTT.

The chain joins TRBV27 to TRBJ1-2; 7 bases line up with TRBD1. This CDR3 comprises 16 residues. From germline, CDR1 is MNHEY and CDR2 SMNVEV (reference sequence). With 6 bases clipped from V and 0 bases from J, the junction kept 10 bases outside the gene matches. The CDR3 reads CASRPKSGTANYGYTF. The CDR3 bases are TGTGCCAGCAGGCCTAAATCCGGGACAGCTAACTATGGCTACACCTTC.

This rearrangement joins TRBV5-8 to TRBJ2-7; D is perhaps TRBD1 (5 bases). Trimming cost V 2 bases and J 3 bases, with 12 bases left between them. CDR3 length: 14 amino acids. Germline CDR1 is SGHTS and CDR2 is YDEGEE. The CDR3 is CASSFDSNLYEQYF. DNA of the CDR3: TGTGCCAGCAGCTTTGACAGCAACCTCTACGAGCAGTACTTC.

The rearrangement links TRBV5-1 to TRBJ2-5; TRBD2 is a possible D gene (6 bases). This CDR3 is built from 15 residues. Per the germline V gene, CDR1 is SGHRS and CDR2 is YFSETQ. V gave up 0 bases and J gave up 3 bases, with 12 bases separating them. CDR3 in amino acids: CASSLDPGVEETQYF. The CDR3, as DNA: TGCGCCAGCAGCTTGGATCCGGGAGTGGAAGAGACCCAGTACTTC.

The chain employs TRBV5-1 and TRBJ1-2, with TRBD1 matching over 7 bases. The V gene end was trimmed by 0 bases and the J gene end by 3 bases; junction bases not matched to a gene: 14. Germline assignment: CDR1 SGHRS and CDR2 YFSETQ. This CDR3 spans 18 amino acids. CDR3 protein: CASSLGGTDLWPDYGYTF. CDR3 DNA sequence: TGCGCCAGCAGCTTGGGAGGGACAGACTTATGGCCGGACTATGGCTACACCTTC.

The rearrangement uses TRBV2 and TRBJ2-5, with D possibly being TRBD1 (5 bases). Germline loops: CDR1 SNHLY, CDR2 FYNNEI. There are 13 residues in the CDR3. V gave up 4 bases and J gave up 3 bases, with 9 bases separating them. The chain's CDR3 is CASSGLGEETQYF. Written as DNA, the CDR3 is TGTGCCAGCAGTGGATTAGGGGAAGAGACCCAGTACTTC.

The gene calls are TRBV30 and TRBJ2-3; D is unresolved. The germline V gene has CDR1 GTSNPN and CDR2 SVGIG (reference sequence). Trimming took off 1 base at V and 2 bases at J, with 10 bases between the two ends. The CDR3 extends over 14 amino acids. The CDR3 coding sequence is TGTGCCTGGAGTGGAGACTTATTCACAGATACGCAGTATTTT. This gives the protein CAWSGDLFTDTQYF. The variable domain in full, with the rest retrieved from reference TRBV30 and TRBJ2-3, is SQTIHQWPATLVQPVGSPLSLECTVEGTSNPNLYWYRQAAGRGLQLLFYSVGIGQISSEVPQNLSASRPQDRQFILSSKKLLLSDSGFYLCAWSGDLFTDTQYFGPGTRLTVL.

This sequence joins TRBV20-1 and TRBJ2-3; D might be TRBD1 or TRBD2, each matching 5 bases. Trimming removed 3 bases at V and 7 bases at J, with 8 bases between. The CDR3 totals 11 residues. Germline values: CDR1 DFQATT, CDR2 SNEGSKA (reference sequence). This CDR3 reads CSARGENTQYF. The CDR3 DNA reads TGCAGTGCTAGGGGGGAAAATACGCAGTATTTT.

Note on this clone: Within the sample, other DNA sequences also encode this same CDR3. V gene TRBV5-6 combines with J gene TRBJ1-3; D gene unclear. The length of the CDR3 is 14 residues. Germline CDR1 is SGHDT and CDR2 is YYEEEE. Trimming cost V 1 base and J 1 base, with 6 bases left between them. DNA of the CDR3: TGTGCCAGCAGCTTGCCCGGGTCTGGAAACACCATATATTTT. Protein product: CASSLPGSGNTIYF.

The chain combines TRBV9 with TRBJ2-2; D is perhaps TRBD1 (7 bases). The germline CDR1 and CDR2 sequences are SGDLS and YYNGEE. V lost 3 bases and J lost 5, with 20 bases in between. The CDR3 has 17 amino acids. This chain's CDR3 is CASSARRVTGRTGELFF. The CDR3 coding sequence is TGTGCCAGCAGCGCCAGGAGGGTGACAGGGCGAACCGGGGAGCTGTTTTTT.

This sequence joins TRBV2 and TRBJ2-7; D is ambiguous. Trimming took off 1 base at V and 3 bases at J, with 1 base between the two ends. Germline V gives CDR1 SNHLY, CDR2 FYNNEI. The CDR3 totals 11 residues. The CDR3 sequence is CASSEGYEQYF. The CDR3 nucleotides read TGTGCCAGCAGTGAAGGCTACGAGCAGTACTTC.

The chain couples TRBV5-4 to TRBJ1-1, with D maybe TRBD1 (5 bases). This CDR3 is 15 amino acids long. The V and J ends lost 2 bases and 7 bases respectively, with 18 bases between them. Germline CDR1 reads SGHNT; CDR2 reads YYREEE (reference sequence). In DNA form, the CDR3 reads TGTGCCAGCAGCTTCGACTCAGGGAAAACGCGTGAAGCTTTCTTT. Encoded protein: CASSFDSGKTREAFF.

This clone has just a few counts. The chain employs TRBV10-2 and TRBJ1-2; 7 bases fit TRBD1. There are 13 residues in the CDR3. V shed 7 bases and J 3 bases; nucleotides not matched to a gene: 5. Per germline, CDR1 WSHSY and CDR2 SAAADI. CDR3: CASTKQGDYGYTF. CDR3 nucleotide sequence: TGCGCCAGCACAAAGCAGGGGGACTATGGCTACACCTTC.

This clone was seen a few times. The V gene is TRBV6-1, the J gene TRBJ1-2, with D possibly being TRBD1 (5 bases). Germline V gene data show CDR1 as MNHNS and CDR2 as SASEGT. V gave up 1 base and J gave up 4 bases, with 10 bases separating them. CDR3 length: 14 residues. The CDR3 coding sequence is TGTGCCAGCAGTGAAGGATCAGGGTTCTATGGCTACACCTTC. Residues: CASSEGSGFYGYTF.

The rearrangement links TRBV19 to TRBJ2-5; possible D gene TRBD1, 6 bases. Germline loops: CDR1 LNHDA, CDR2 SQIVND (reference sequence). This CDR3 is built from 13 residues. Trimming shortened V by 3 bases and J by 5 bases, and 10 bases separated the two germline ends. The CDR3 here is CASSIAGVETQYF. In DNA form, the CDR3 reads TGTGCCAGTAGTATCGCAGGGGTCGAGACCCAGTACTTC.

The chain recombines TRBV11-3 with TRBJ2-7, with 10 bases that match TRBD1. The germline V gene encodes CDR1 SGHNT and CDR2 YENEEA. V lost 5 bases to trimming and J lost 5 bases; unmatched junction nucleotides: 6. CDR3 length equals 14 residues. CDR3 DNA: TGTGCCAGCAGCCTAGGACAGGGGGTCGACGAGCAGTACTTC. It yields the protein CASSLGQGVDEQYF.

This chain links TRBV18 with TRBJ2-5; 7 bases agree with TRBD2. Germline assignment: CDR1 KGHSH and CDR2 LQKENI. This CDR3 is 16 amino acids long. The V gene end was trimmed by 2 bases and the J gene end by 3 bases; junction bases not matched to a gene: 9. DNA of the CDR3: TGTGCCAGCTCACCAAGCCTCGCGGGAGTTAAAGAGACCCAGTACTTC. It yields the protein CASSPSLAGVKETQYF.

The V gene is TRBV12-2, the J gene TRBJ2-1; TRBD2 is the table's D call, not checked against the DNA. TRBV12-2 is shown as a pseudogene. There are 18 residues in the CDR3. The CDR3, as DNA: TGTGCAAGTCGCTTAGGCGTCGGGGGGAGTAGTTCCTACAATGAGCAGTTCTTC. Translating it yields CASRLGVGGSSSYNEQFF.

This chain joins TRBV19 and TRBJ2-5; D gene uncertain. V lost 5 bases and J lost 4, with 14 bases in between. In germline, CDR1 is LNHDA, CDR2 SQIVND (reference sequence). The CDR3 totals 14 residues. The CDR3 DNA reads as TGTGCCAGTAGTCCCGCCCCGGGTGGAGAGACCCAGTACTTC. It yields the protein CASSPAPGGETQYF.

The rearrangement links TRBV5-1 to TRBJ1-2, with 7 bases that match TRBD1. V lost 0 bases, J lost 6 bases, and 14 bases stayed unmatched. CDR3 length: 17 amino acids. Germline CDR1 is SGHRS and CDR2 is YFSETQ. CDR3 region: CASSLAGHNGQGDGYTF. The CDR3 region has the DNA TGCGCCAGCAGCTTGGCCGGACATAATGGGCAGGGGGATGGCTACACCTTC.

The rearrangement links TRBV7-6 to TRBJ2-5, with D unresolved. The CDR3 is 15 residues long. The ends were cut back, 2 bases at V and 3 bases at J, with 13 bases in the middle. CDR1 and CDR2 (germline): SGHVS, FNYEAQ. CDR3 in amino acids: CASSLYDNRKETQYF. Here the CDR3 DNA reads TGTGCCAGCAGCTTATATGATAACAGAAAAGAGACCCAGTACTTC.

This clone has only a few counts. J is TRBJ2-7 and V is TRBV7-9; 7 bases line up with TRBD1. This CDR3 is built from 15 residues. After removal of 5 bases from V and 2 bases from J, the junction contained 9 bases not matched to a gene. The germline V gene encodes CDR1 SEHNR and CDR2 FQNEAQ (reference sequence). CDR3 residues: CASSAAGTETYEQYF. The DNA for the CDR3 is TGTGCCAGCAGCGCCGCCGGGACAGAAACCTACGAGCAGTACTTC.

This clone was counted a few times. The chain is built from TRBV5-4 and TRBJ2-7; D may be TRBD2 (6 bases). The CDR3 runs to 16 residues. The germline CDR1 and CDR2 sequences are SGHNT and YYREEE (reference sequence). V lost 2 bases and J lost 0, with 15 bases in between. The CDR3: CASSFGSSASSYEQYF. The CDR3 nucleotides read TGTGCCAGCAGCTTCGGGTCTAGCGCCAGCTCCTACGAGCAGTACTTC.

The chain recombines TRBV11-2 with TRBJ1-2; D not certain. Between the trimmed V and J ends, which lost 4 bases and 3 bases, there was a span of 15 bases. The CDR3 loop spans 15 amino acids. CDR1 is SGHAT, CDR2 FQNNGV, per germline. The CDR3: CASSWGPGSHYGYTF. The CDR3 region has the DNA TGTGCCAGCAGCTGGGGTCCGGGATCCCACTATGGCTACACCTTC.

V and J are TRBV4-1 and TRBJ2-7; the D gene is possibly TRBD1 (7 bases). Between the trimmed V and J ends, which lost 3 bases and 2 bases, there was a span of 14 bases. CDR3 length: 15 residues. Looked up from germline, CDR1 is MGHRA and CDR2 is YSYEKL. CDR3 sequence (DNA): TGCGCCAGCAGCCAGACTAGGACAGGACCCTACGAGCAGTACTTC. Translated, it gives CASSQTRTGPYEQYF.